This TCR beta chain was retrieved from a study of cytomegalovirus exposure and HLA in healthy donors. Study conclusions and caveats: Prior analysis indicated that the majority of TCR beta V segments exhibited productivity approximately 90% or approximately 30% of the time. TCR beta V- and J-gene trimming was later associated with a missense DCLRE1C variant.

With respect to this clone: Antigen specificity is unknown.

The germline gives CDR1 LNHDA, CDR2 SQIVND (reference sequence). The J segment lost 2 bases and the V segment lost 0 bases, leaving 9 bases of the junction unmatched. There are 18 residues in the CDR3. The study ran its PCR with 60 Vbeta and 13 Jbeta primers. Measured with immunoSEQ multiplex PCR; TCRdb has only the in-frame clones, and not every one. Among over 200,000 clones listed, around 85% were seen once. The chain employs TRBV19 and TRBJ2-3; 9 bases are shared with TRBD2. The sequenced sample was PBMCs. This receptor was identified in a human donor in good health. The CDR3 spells CASSIEGLTSGSTDTQYF. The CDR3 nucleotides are TGTGCCAGTAGTATAGAGGGCTTGACTAGCGGATCCACAGATACGCAGTATTTT.